This TCR beta chain is from a study of OX40 agonist ivuxolimab in advanced cancers. Study context: Patients in dose escalation had liver, melanoma, kidney or head and neck cancers. A history of anti-PD-1, anti-PD-L1 or anti-CTLA-4 therapy was acceptable, and over 35% had some. The study, taken as a whole, reports: Among the lowest peripheral clonal expansion occurred in 0.1-3.0 mg/kg partial responders.

As regards this clone: Its antigen is not identified.

Clones were read by immunoSEQ multiplex PCR, and TCRdb kept only the in-frame ones, dropping some. The table shows some 70,000 clones, with just over 85% occurring only once. Blood got drawn at baseline, again on cycle 4 day 1, and then on cycle 7 day 1. V was shortened by 5 bases and J by 5 bases, with 15 bases between the two germline ends. CDR1 is SGHVS, CDR2 FNYEAQ, per germline. This CDR3 spans 15 amino acids. The sequences come from CD4+ or CD8+ T cells sorted from blood, collected in a trial of the OX40 agonist ivuxolimab. The source is an adult with an advanced solid tumor such as melanoma, head and neck, liver or kidney cancer. The rearrangement joins TRBV7-6 to TRBJ1-4; no clear D. This chain's CDR3 is CASSAQQRENEKLFF. The CDR3 DNA follows: TGTGCCAGCAGCGCCCAACAGAGGGAGAATGAAAAACTGTTTTTT.